The 30 T cell receptor beta chains below all came from one sample that was sequenced in a study of regulatory T cells in long-lasting Graves disease. Time point in this sample: newly diagnosed GD, antithyroid drugs for less than 3 months. The TCR library was prepared using RNA isolated from PBMCs. Building of the TCR beta libraries involved iRepertoire HTBI primers and Arm-PCR of CDR3 regions. TCRdb ran MiXCR on the multiplex PCR reads and lists one entry per CDR3 protein. In the table there are about 320,000 distinct CDR3 sequences, about 18% of which are singletons. Specimen: peripheral blood mononuclear cells (PBMCs), collected at new diagnosis, from a patient treated with antithyroid drugs. The receptors originated from a female donor with Graves disease.

This clonotype has more than one count but fewer than ten. The chain couples TRBV2 to TRBJ2-2; tentative D call: TRBD2 (6 bases). This CDR3 is 15 amino acids long. V was pared by 4 bases and J by 6 bases, with 15 bases between. The germline gives CDR1 SNHLY, CDR2 FYNNEI. The CDR3 DNA is TGTGCCAGCAGTGGACTCGGGAGAGGTCCCGGGGAGCTGTTTTTT. Protein sequence: CASSGLGRGPGELFF.

This clonotype was seen ten or more times. This chain links TRBV29-1 with TRBJ2-2, with 7 bases identical to TRBD1. J lost 4 bases, V lost 6 bases, and 8 bases had no gene match. The CDR3 has 14 residues. Germline loops: CDR1 SQVTM, CDR2 ANQGSEA. CDR3 nucleotides: TGCAGCGTCTACGACAGGGTTGGCACCGGGGAGCTGTTTTTT. Translation gives CSVYDRVGTGELFF.

In this sample, this clonotype turned up many times. The CDR3 DNA sequence: TGTGCCACCAGTGGGGTAAAGGGGATATACAATGAGCAGTTCTTC. This gives the protein CATSGVKGIYNEQFF. V and J are TRBV24-1 and TRBJ2-1; a possible D gene is TRBD1 (5 bases). Trimming left V 5 bases short and J 4 bases short, with 14 bases between. Germline-derived CDR1 and CDR2 are KGHDR and SFDVKD. The CDR3 has 15 amino acids.

This clonotype was found many times. The rearrangement links TRBV7-9 to TRBJ2-3; 9 bases are shared with TRBD1. CDR1 SEHNR and CDR2 FQNEAQ come from the germline V gene (reference sequence). CDR3 length equals 15 residues. Germline trimming cut 3 bases from V and 14 bases from J; bases unmatched to any gene: 15. DNA for the CDR3: TGTGCCAGCAGCTTCTTACAGGGGGCCTCTACGGTAGGGTATTTT. Translated: CASSFLQGASTVGYF.

Ten or more counts support this clonotype. This sequence joins TRBV12-3 or TRBV12-4 and TRBJ2-2, with 9 bases lining up with TRBD2. This CDR3 spans 16 amino acids. The ends lost 4 bases at V and 1 base at J; junction bases unmatched: 4. The CDR3 region has the DNA TGTGCCAGCAGTTCGACTAGCGGACGGAACACCGGGGAGCTGTTTTTT. Its translation: CASSSTSGRNTGELFF.

This clonotype has a count of ten or more. The chain uses TRBV12-3 or TRBV12-4 and TRBJ2-7, with D perhaps matching TRBD2 (6 bases). The germline V and J ends were trimmed by 0 bases and 1 base, with 13 bases remaining between them. CDR3 length: 16 residues. The CDR3 DNA sequence: TGTGCCAGCAGTTTAGCTGGGCTAGCGACTTCCTACGAGCAGTACTTC. Its translation: CASSLAGLATSYEQYF.

The chain is built from TRBV28 and TRBJ2-7; D possibly corresponds to TRBD1 (7 bases). The germline V and J ends were trimmed by 6 bases and 1 base, with 10 bases remaining between them. The V gene's germline CDR1 is MDHEN and CDR2 SYDVKM. This CDR3 has 13 residues. The CDR3 loop is CASSRGVSYEQYF. The DNA of the CDR3 is TGTGCCAGCAGCAGGGGGGTGTCCTACGAGCAGTACTTC.

This clonotype was recorded a few times. The V gene is TRBV12-3 or TRBV12-4, the J gene TRBJ1-1; the match to TRBD1 covers 8 bases. The CDR3 consists of 15 residues. The V and J ends lost 6 bases and 1 base, in that order; junction bases with no gene match: 7. The CDR3 protein is CASSVDGQGNTEAFF. Here the CDR3 DNA reads TGTGCCAGCAGCGTAGACGGACAGGGGAACACTGAAGCTTTCTTT.

This clonotype was observed at least ten times. This rearrangement joins TRBV12-3 or TRBV12-4 to TRBJ1-4; the D is unclear. This CDR3 has 15 residues. The V end was cut by 7 bases, the J end by 5 bases, with 17 bases between. CDR3 in amino acids: CASTVYPNPNEKLFF. Here the CDR3 DNA reads TGTGCCAGCACCGTTTACCCCAATCCCAATGAAAAACTGTTTTTT.

This clonotype was counted at least ten times. The V and J genes are TRBV7-8 and TRBJ1-1; D is ambiguous. The CDR3 has 15 residues. Trimming shortened V by 5 bases and J by 1 base, and 14 bases separated the two germline ends. Germline-derived CDR1 and CDR2 are SGHVS and FQNEAQ. CDR3 loop: CASSQYHVGNTEAFF. CDR3 sequence (DNA): TGTGCCAGCAGCCAATACCACGTGGGGAACACTGAAGCTTTCTTT.

This clonotype has a count of ten or more. This chain uses TRBV30 with TRBJ1-1; D call uncertain. The germline V gene has CDR1 GTSNPN and CDR2 SVGIG (reference sequence). Deletions cut 2 bases from V and 1 base from J, with 17 bases between. The CDR3 spans 16 residues. This CDR3 is CAWSYAFHGPNTEAFF. The CDR3 bases are TGTGCCTGGAGTTACGCCTTTCATGGCCCGAACACTGAAGCTTTCTTT.

This clonotype was seen many times. The chain links TRBV11-2 to TRBJ2-3; TRBD2 aligns across 13 bases. Germline V gene data show CDR1 as SGHAT and CDR2 as FQNNGV. The CDR3 runs 18 residues. Germline trimming cut 1 base from V and 0 bases from J; bases unmatched to any gene: 4. CDR3 bases: TGTGCCAGCAGCTTAGGGACTAGCGGGAGTGGGAGCACAGATACGCAGTATTTT. This encodes CASSLGTSGSGSTDTQYF.

The chain links TRBV2 to TRBJ2-4, with 11 bases identical to TRBD2. This CDR3 has 16 amino acids. Per germline, CDR1 SNHLY and CDR2 FYNNEI. V was pared by 7 bases and J by 0 bases, with 5 bases of the junction left unmatched. The CDR3 loop is CASKGLAVLAKNIQYF. CDR3 DNA sequence: TGTGCCAGCAAGGGACTAGCGGTATTAGCCAAAAACATTCAGTACTTC.

This clonotype was seen repeatedly, ten times or more. V and J are TRBV28 and TRBJ2-1; D uncertain. Trimming took 2 bases from V and 7 from J, leaving 12 bases between them. This CDR3 is built from 14 residues. Looked up from germline, CDR1 is MDHEN and CDR2 is SYDVKM. CDR3 loop: CASSLPVRWNEQFF. CDR3 coding DNA: TGTGCCAGCAGTTTACCCGTAAGGTGGAATGAGCAGTTCTTC.

The rearrangement uses TRBV10-3 and TRBJ2-3; 10 bases fit TRBD2. This CDR3 is built from 19 residues. Per germline, CDR1 ENHRY and CDR2 SYGVKD. Trimming removed 2 bases from V and 1 base from J; junction bases left unmatched: 12. Here the CDR3 DNA reads TGTGCCATCAGTGAGACCCCTAGCGGGAGCTCTATGGGCACAGATACGCAGTATTTT. Protein product: CAISETPSGSSMGTDTQYF.

This clonotype was counted between two and nine times. The chain joins TRBV18 to TRBJ2-7; tentatively, D is TRBD1 (6 bases). V lost 4 bases to trimming and J lost 0 bases, with 13 bases between them. The CDR3 runs 15 residues. Germline CDR1 reads KGHSH; CDR2 reads LQKENI. The CDR3 reads CASSRRDTSSYEQYF. The CDR3 DNA is TGTGCCAGCTCACGCCGGGACACCAGCTCCTACGAGCAGTACTTC.

The V call is TRBV7-9, the J call TRBJ2-7; TRBD2 might be the D (7 bases). The ends were cut back, 4 bases at V and 3 bases at J, with 13 bases in the middle. CDR1 SEHNR and CDR2 FQNEAQ come from the germline V gene (reference sequence). CDR3 length equals 14 residues. The CDR3 here is CASSSLRGGYEQYF. DNA of the CDR3: TGTGCCAGCAGCTCCCTGAGGGGGGGCTACGAGCAGTACTTC.

Remarks on this clonotype: One base separates it from a far larger clone, so it is likely a read error. The chain has TRBV30 and TRBJ2-3, with 10 bases that match TRBD1. The DNA end favors TRBJ2-1, so the J call may be wrong. The length of the CDR3 is 14 residues. Germline V gene data show CDR1 as GTSNPN and CDR2 as SVGIG (reference sequence). The CDR3 DNA sequence: TGTGCCTGGAGTCGACGACAGGGGGCTTACGAGCAGTTCTTC. It translates to CAWSRRQGAYEQFF.

The sample holds one count of this clonotype. J is TRBJ2-2 and V is TRBV11-2, with 8 nucleotides matching TRBD1. The ends lost 0 bases at V and 12 bases at J; junction bases unmatched: 9. Germline CDR1 SGHAT, CDR2 FQNNGV. This CDR3 comprises 15 residues. This CDR3 is CASSLESGGTGKLFF. CDR3 coding DNA: TGTGCCAGCAGCTTAGAAAGTGGAGGGACAGGAAAGCTGTTTTTT. The full variable domain, in which reference TRBV11-2 and TRBJ2-2 provide the parts outside the CDR3, is EAGVAQSPRYKIIEKRQSVAFWCNPISGHATLYWYQQILGQGPKLLIQFQNNGVVDDSQLPKDRFSAERLKGVDSTLKIQPAKLEDSAVYLCASSLESGGTGKLFFGEGSRLTVL.

The table lists this clonotype with a few counts. The CDR3 DNA reads as TGTGCCAGCAGTTTGGAGCGGGCACACACAGATACGCAGTATTTT. This translates into CASSLERAHTDTQYF. This sequence joins TRBV6-2 or TRBV6-3 and TRBJ2-3, with a weak D call TRBD2 (6 bases). V was cut by 4 bases and J by 2 bases, with 13 bases left in between. CDR3 length: 15 residues. Per germline, CDR1 MNHEY and CDR2 SVGEGT.

This clonotype was found many times. CDR3 bases: TGTGCCAGCAGTGTCGCGGCTAGCACAGATACGCAGTATTTT. Translated: CASSVAASTDTQYF. The genes are TRBV2 and TRBJ2-3; D is ambiguous. The CDR3 extends over 14 amino acids. Trimming took 4 bases from V and 0 from J, leaving 8 bases between them. Germline V lookup: CDR1 SNHLY, CDR2 FYNNEI. Full variable domain (remainder filled in from reference TRBV2 and TRBJ2-3): EPEVTQTPSHQVTQMGQEVILRCVPISNHLYFYWYRQILGQKVEFLVSFYNNEISEKSEIFDDQFSVERPDGSNFTLKIRSTKLEDSAMYFCASSVAASTDTQYFGPGTRLTVL.

This clonotype was detected many times. V usage is TRBV25-1 and J usage is TRBJ1-1, with D perhaps TRBD1 (5 bases). V was trimmed by 6 bases and J by 5 bases, leaving 16 bases between them. This CDR3 is built from 14 residues. Germline-derived CDR1 and CDR2 are MGHDK and SYGVNS. The CDR3 is CASSGFGGGTEAFF. DNA for the CDR3: TGTGCCAGCAGCGGGTTTGGGGGTGGGACTGAAGCTTTCTTT.

Worth noting for this clonotype: Given a far larger clone just one base away, this is likely a sequencing read error. The chain employs TRBV7-8 and TRBJ2-7; a weak D match, TRBD1 (7 bases). Germline CDR1 SGHVS, CDR2 FQNEAQ. The V gene lost 1 base and the J gene lost 7 bases, with 14 bases spanning the gap. This CDR3 is 14 amino acids long. The CDR3 protein is CASSLDGGGNEQYF. The DNA for the CDR3 is TGTGCCAGCAGCTTAGACGGAGGGGGCAATGAGCAGTACTTC. The full variable domain, in which reference TRBV7-8 and TRBJ2-7 provide the parts outside the CDR3, is GAGVSQSPRYKVAKRGQDVALRCDPISGHVSLFWYQQALGQGPEFLTYFQNEAQLDKSGLPSDRFFAERPEGSVSTLKIQRTQQEDSAVYLCASSLDGGGNEQYFGPGTRLTVT.

This clonotype came up a few times. The gene calls are TRBV6-5 and TRBJ2-5; D remains unclear. Trimming pared 2 bases from V and 6 bases from J, leaving 4 bases between. Germline V gene data show CDR1 as MNHEY and CDR2 as SVGAGI. This CDR3 region has 11 residues. CDR3 in DNA: TGTGCCAGCAGTTACATACAGACCCAGTACTTC. This gives the protein CASSYIQTQYF.

This clonotype was counted ten times or more. This CDR3 reads CSAPRPSTDTQYF. The CDR3 nucleotides read TGCAGTGCCCCTCGACCTAGCACAGATACGCAGTATTTT. The chain is built from TRBV20-1 and TRBJ2-3; no firm D call. The CDR3 extends over 13 amino acids. CDR1 and CDR2 from the germline V gene are DFQATT and SNEGSKA (reference sequence). The V end lost 6 bases, the J end lost 0 bases, and 10 bases lay between the germline ends.

V usage is TRBV5-1 and J usage is TRBJ2-2, with D hard to call. V was cut by 4 bases and J by 1 base, with 5 bases left in between. This CDR3 is built from 13 residues. Germline V gives CDR1 SGHRS, CDR2 YFSETQ. The CDR3 DNA follows: TGCGCCAGCAGCGGCGAGAACACCGGGGAGCTGTTTTTT. The encoded protein is CASSGENTGELFF.

To note about this clonotype: The junction departs from the called germline gene at one end, perhaps through a read error. The rearrangement uses TRBV2 and TRBJ1-1, with 7 bases fitting TRBD1. CDR1 SNHLY and CDR2 FYNNEI come from the germline V gene. This CDR3 spans 16 amino acids. The CDR3 loop reads CASSEVGAGGSTEAFF. The CDR3 nucleotides read TGCGCCAGCAGTGAAGTAGGGGCAGGGGGAAGTACTGAAGCTTTCTTT.

The V and J genes are TRBV27 and TRBJ1-3; D is ambiguous. Germline V lookup: CDR1 MNHEY, CDR2 SMNVEV (reference sequence). With 3 bases removed from V and 2 bases from J, the gap between germline ends came to 8 bases. This CDR3 contains 14 residues. In nucleotides, the CDR3 is TGTGCCAGCAGTTTGTCCCGGGCTGGAAACACCATATATTTT. The encoded protein is CASSLSRAGNTIYF.

The gene calls are TRBV6-5 and TRBJ1-3; D is undetermined. The V end lost 0 bases, the J end lost 0 bases, and 9 bases lay between the germline ends. Germline-derived CDR1 and CDR2 are MNHEY and SVGAGI. The CDR3 runs to 16 residues. In DNA form, the CDR3 reads TGTGCCAGCAGTTACTCGACGGCTAGCTCTGGAAACACCATATATTTT. Its translation is CASSYSTASSGNTIYF.

This clonotype occurred many times. The J gene is TRBJ1-1, the V gene TRBV18; D unresolved. Germline CDR1 KGHSH, CDR2 LQKENI. The V and J ends lost 1 base and 3 bases respectively, with 12 bases between them. This CDR3 is 15 amino acids long. Written as DNA, the CDR3 is TGTGCCAGCTCACCACGCCGGGGAAGGGACACTGAAGCTTTCTTT. This codes for CASSPRRGRDTEAFF.